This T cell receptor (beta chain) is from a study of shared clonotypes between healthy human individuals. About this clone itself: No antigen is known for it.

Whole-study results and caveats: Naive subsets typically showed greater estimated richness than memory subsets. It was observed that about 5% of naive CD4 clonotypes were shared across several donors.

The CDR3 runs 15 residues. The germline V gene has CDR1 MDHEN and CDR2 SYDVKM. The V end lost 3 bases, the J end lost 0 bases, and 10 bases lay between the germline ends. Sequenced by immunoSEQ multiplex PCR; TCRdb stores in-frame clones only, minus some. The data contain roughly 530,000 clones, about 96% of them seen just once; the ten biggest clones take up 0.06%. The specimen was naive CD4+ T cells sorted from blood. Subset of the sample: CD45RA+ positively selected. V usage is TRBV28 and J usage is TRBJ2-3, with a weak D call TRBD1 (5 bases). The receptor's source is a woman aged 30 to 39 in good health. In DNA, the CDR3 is TGTGCCAGCAGTTTGGGGCGGAGTAGCACAGATACGCAGTATTTT. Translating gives CASSLGRSSTDTQYF.